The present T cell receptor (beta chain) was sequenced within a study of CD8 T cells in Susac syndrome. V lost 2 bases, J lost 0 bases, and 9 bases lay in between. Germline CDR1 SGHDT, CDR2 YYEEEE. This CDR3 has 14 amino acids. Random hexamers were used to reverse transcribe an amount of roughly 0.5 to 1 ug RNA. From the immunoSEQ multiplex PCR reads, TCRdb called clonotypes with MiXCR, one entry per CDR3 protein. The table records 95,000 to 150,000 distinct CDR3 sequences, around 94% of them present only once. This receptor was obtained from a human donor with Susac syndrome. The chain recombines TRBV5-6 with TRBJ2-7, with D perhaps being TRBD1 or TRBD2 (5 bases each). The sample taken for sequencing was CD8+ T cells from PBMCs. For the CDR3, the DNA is TGTGCCAGCAGCTTCGGGACCAACTCCTACGAGCAGTACTTC. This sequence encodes CASSFGTNSYEQYF.